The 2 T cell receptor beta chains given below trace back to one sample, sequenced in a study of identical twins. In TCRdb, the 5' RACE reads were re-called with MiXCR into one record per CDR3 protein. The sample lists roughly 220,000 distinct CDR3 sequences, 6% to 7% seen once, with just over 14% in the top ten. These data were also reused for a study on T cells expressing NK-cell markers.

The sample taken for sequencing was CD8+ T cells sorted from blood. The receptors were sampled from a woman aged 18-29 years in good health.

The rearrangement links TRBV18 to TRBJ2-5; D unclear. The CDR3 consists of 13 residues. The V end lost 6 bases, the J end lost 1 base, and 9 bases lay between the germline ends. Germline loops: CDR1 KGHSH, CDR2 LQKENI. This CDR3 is CASSSPTQETQYF. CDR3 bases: TGTGCCAGCTCGTCACCGACCCAAGAGACCCAGTACTTC.

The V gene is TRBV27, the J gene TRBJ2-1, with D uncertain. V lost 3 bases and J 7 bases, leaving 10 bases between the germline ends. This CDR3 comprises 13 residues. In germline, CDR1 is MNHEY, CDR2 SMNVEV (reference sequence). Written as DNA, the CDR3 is TGTGCCAGCAGTTTTCTGTCGGTGAATGAGCAGTTCTTC. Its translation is CASSFLSVNEQFF.